This entry lists 27 T cell receptor beta chains sequenced from one sample in a study of blood T cell repertoires in COVID-19. Produced via immunoSEQ multiplex PCR; TCRdb's table is partial and in-frame only. The repertoire holds 120,000 or so clones, with roughly 82% as singletons. The material sequenced was peripheral blood. These receptors were taken from a woman aged 55-75 years with acute or convalescent COVID-19.

This sequence joins TRBV4-1 and TRBJ2-2; a possible D gene is TRBD2 (7 bases). The CDR3 is 16 residues long. The germline V gene has CDR1 MGHRA and CDR2 YSYEKL. V gave up 0 bases and J gave up 5 bases, with 13 bases separating them. The CDR3, as DNA: TGCGCCAGCAGCCAAGAGGCGGGGGCTGGGACCGGGGAGCTGTTTTTT. Amino acids: CASSQEAGAGTGELFF.

The rearrangement joins TRBV7-6 to TRBJ2-2, with D possibly matching TRBD2 (6 bases). The CDR3 spans 18 residues. V was cut by 5 bases and J by 10 bases, with 29 bases left in between. Germline-derived CDR1 and CDR2 are SGHVS and FNYEAQ. The CDR3 region is CASSPMGGRLILGQELFF. The CDR3, as DNA: TGTGCCAGCAGCCCAATGGGGGGACGTCTTATACTCGGCCAGGAGCTGTTTTTT. Full variable domain (outside the CDR3, taken from reference TRBV7-6 and TRBJ2-2): GAGVSQSPRYKVTKRGQDVALRCDPISGHVSLYWYRQALGQGPEFLTYFNYEAQQDKSGLPNDRFSAERPEGSISTLTIQRTEQRDSAMYRCASSPMGGRLILGQELFFGEGSRLTVL.

Points on this clone: The same CDR3 is also encoded by other DNA sequences in this sample. V and J are TRBV7-2 and TRBJ1-1; D call uncertain. This CDR3 region has 13 residues. Germline V gene lookup returns CDR1 SGHTA and CDR2 FQGNSA. V lost 2 bases to trimming and J lost 4 bases, with 8 bases between them. The DNA of the CDR3 is TGTGCCAGCAGCTTAAAAGGAGGCACTGAAGCTTTCTTT. Translated, it gives CASSLKGGTEAFF.

The V and J genes are TRBV4-2 and TRBJ2-2, with 7 positions matching TRBD1. The CDR3 spans 16 residues. Looked up from germline, CDR1 is LGHNA and CDR2 is YNFKEQ. The trim removed 2 bases at V and 0 bases at J, leaving 3 bases unmatched. The CDR3 DNA follows: TGTGCCAGCAGCCAACCGGACAGGACGAACACCGGGGAGCTGTTTTTT. Encoded protein: CASSQPDRTNTGELFF.

V and J are TRBV7-6 and TRBJ2-3, with D tentatively TRBD1 (6 bases). The CDR3 runs to 15 residues. Trimming shortened V by 4 bases and J by 1 base, and 12 bases separated the two germline ends. The germline CDR1 and CDR2 sequences are SGHVS and FNYEAQ. CDR3 sequence: CASSSGTTRTDTQYF. Written as DNA, the CDR3 is TGTGCCAGCAGCTCCGGGACAACCCGCACAGATACGCAGTATTTT.

The rearrangement joins TRBV5-1 to TRBJ2-7, with D unresolved. The length of the CDR3 is 15 residues. V gave up 4 bases and J gave up 0 bases, with 14 bases separating them. Germline lookup yields CDR1 SGHRS and CDR2 YFSETQ. CDR3 protein: CASSSLLESSYEQYF. CDR3 coding DNA: TGCGCCAGCAGCAGTCTTTTAGAGAGCTCCTACGAGCAGTACTTC.

This chain joins TRBV7-9 and TRBJ2-7, with 7 bases identical to TRBD1. The V and J ends lost 3 bases and 2 bases, in that order; junction bases with no gene match: 10. This CDR3 is 16 amino acids long. The V gene's germline CDR1 is SEHNR and CDR2 FQNEAQ (reference sequence). The DNA of the CDR3 is TGTGCCAGCAGCTTTGGGATGGGACAGCGCGCCTACGAGCAGTACTTC. Protein: CASSFGMGQRAYEQYF.

The chain couples TRBV10-3 to TRBJ2-1; D may be TRBD2 (5 bases). V lost 4 bases to trimming and J lost 8 bases, with 6 bases between them. In germline, CDR1 is ENHRY, CDR2 SYGVKD. This CDR3 region has 11 residues. The CDR3 nucleotides are TGTGCCATCAGTGTACTAGATGAGCAGTTCTTC. Translating gives CAISVLDEQFF.

This chain uses TRBV12-3 or TRBV12-4 with TRBJ1-1, with a possible D match to TRBD1 (6 bases). Trimming removed 5 bases at V and 7 bases at J, with 11 bases between. The CDR3 consists of 12 residues. The CDR3 bases are TGTGCCAGCAGTACAGGGAGGGGTGAAGCTTTCTTT. Translating gives CASSTGRGEAFF.

This chain links TRBV5-1 with TRBJ1-4; maybe TRBD1 (6 bases). Trimming took off 4 bases at V and 2 bases at J, with 12 bases between the two ends. The germline V gene has CDR1 SGHRS and CDR2 YFSETQ. The CDR3 has 15 residues. CDR3 region: CASSGKTGTNEKLFF. The CDR3 DNA sequence: TGCGCCAGCAGCGGAAAGACAGGCACTAATGAAAAACTGTTTTTT. Variable domain in full (rest from reference TRBV5-1 and TRBJ1-4): KAGVTQTPRYLIKTRGQQVTLSCSPISGHRSVSWYQQTPGQGLQFLFEYFSETQRNKGNFPGRFSGRQFSNSRSEMNVSTLELGDSALYLCASSGKTGTNEKLFFGSGTQLSVL.

V gene TRBV4-2 combines with J gene TRBJ2-3; 11 nucleotides match TRBD2. Germline CDR1 reads LGHNA; CDR2 reads YNFKEQ. The CDR3 covers 16 residues. The ends lost 3 bases at V and 1 base at J; junction bases unmatched: 3. CDR3 loop: CASSQTSGAGTDTQYF. CDR3 nucleotide sequence: TGTGCCAGCAGCCAGACTAGCGGGGCGGGCACAGATACGCAGTATTTT.

This chain connects TRBV7-9 to TRBJ1-1; TRBD1 agrees at 8 bases. The CDR3 is 16 residues long. J was trimmed by 7 bases and V by 2 bases; bases with no gene match: 12. Germline CDR1 reads SEHNR; CDR2 reads FQNEAQ (reference sequence). CDR3 amino acids: CASSLFGSGGGSEAFF. Written as DNA, the CDR3 is TGTGCCAGCAGCTTATTCGGATCAGGGGGCGGGAGTGAAGCTTTCTTT.

The chain is built from TRBV25-1 and TRBJ1-4, with D possibly TRBD1 on 5 matching bases. The germline V gene encodes CDR1 MGHDK and CDR2 SYGVNS. The germline V and J ends were trimmed by 4 bases and 1 base, with 10 bases remaining between them. This CDR3 spans 15 amino acids. CDR3 region: CASSALGGTNEKLFF. In DNA form, the CDR3 reads TGTGCCAGCAGTGCCCTCGGGGGAACTAATGAAAAACTGTTTTTT.

The chain joins TRBV9 to TRBJ2-5, with TRBD1 matching over 9 bases. The junction had 2 bases not matched to a gene; V was cut back by 0 bases and J by 5 bases. This CDR3 region has 14 residues. The germline CDR1 and CDR2 sequences are SGDLS and YYNGEE. The CDR3 is CASSVGQGVETQYF. In DNA, the CDR3 is TGTGCCAGCAGCGTAGGACAGGGGGTTGAGACCCAGTACTTC.

V gene TRBV15 combines with J gene TRBJ2-1; D is uncertain. Germline V CDR1 and CDR2: LNHNV, YYDKDF (reference sequence). The ends were cut back, 5 bases at V and 9 bases at J, with 14 bases in the middle. The CDR3 has 13 residues. The CDR3 DNA follows: TGTGCCACCAGCCCCACATTGACATCTGAGCAGTTCTTC. Its translation: CATSPTLTSEQFF.

This chain links TRBV10-3 with TRBJ1-1; TRBD1 matches 7 bases. The CDR3 totals 13 residues. CDR1 and CDR2 (germline): ENHRY, SYGVKD. J gave up 5 bases and V 10 bases, and 10 bases lay outside the gene matches. The CDR3 bases are TGTGCCACAACAGGGGATGCTAGGACTGAAGCTTTCTTT. Translated, it gives CATTGDARTEAFF.

V and J are TRBV11-3 and TRBJ1-2; D not resolved. Germline V gene data show CDR1 as SGHNT and CDR2 as YENEEA. V was clipped by 0 bases and J by 1 base, with 9 bases between them. This CDR3 comprises 15 residues. The CDR3 sequence is CASSLDRVSNYGYTF. As DNA, the CDR3 is TGTGCCAGCAGCTTAGATCGGGTCAGTAACTATGGCTACACCTTC.

V usage is TRBV21-1 and J usage is TRBJ1-1; the D segment call TRBD1 is taken from the table without a DNA check. TRBV21-1 is recorded as a pseudogene. The CDR3 has 14 amino acids. The CDR3 protein is CASSRGRGYTEAFF. The CDR3 region has the DNA TGTGCCAGCAGCAGGGGCAGGGGTTACACTGAAGCTTTCTTT.

This clone was detected a few times. The chain links TRBV6-5 to TRBJ2-5; D perhaps matches TRBD2 (7 bases). Trimming left V 8 bases short and J 5 bases short, with 9 bases between. Germline CDR1 is MNHEY and CDR2 is SVGAGI. CDR3 length equals 11 residues. The CDR3 nucleotides read TGTGCCAGCGGGGGGGCGGAGACCCAGTACTTC. This encodes CASGGAETQYF.

CDR3 bases: TGTGCCAGCACCGCGCCCCCTAGCTACGAGCAGTACTTC. Translating gives CASTAPPSYEQYF. The rearrangement links TRBV12-3 or TRBV12-4 to TRBJ2-7, with D uncertain. This CDR3 contains 13 residues. Trimming left V 7 bases short and J 3 bases short, with 13 bases between.

The chain employs TRBV3-1 (or the pseudogene TRBV3-2) and TRBJ1-1; no clear D gene. V lost 6 bases to trimming and J lost 5 bases, with 7 bases between them. The CDR3 extends over 11 amino acids. The germline gives CDR1 LGHDT, CDR2 YNNKEL (reference sequence). CDR3 amino acids: CASSQSTEAFF. CDR3 nucleotides: TGTGCCAGCAGTCAATCTACTGAAGCTTTCTTT.

This clone was recorded a few times. The junction does not match germline at one end; this may be a read error. This chain joins TRBV5-8 and TRBJ2-5, with D perhaps matching TRBD1 (5 bases). The CDR3 contains 13 residues. Germline V gene data show CDR1 as SGHTS and CDR2 as YDEGEE. Here the CDR3 DNA reads TGTGCCAGCAGCGCATTCTCAGGGAAGGTTCCAAACTTC. Its translation: CASSAFSGKVPNF.

The chain is built from TRBV6-5 and TRBJ1-1; 8 nucleotides line up with TRBD1. The trim removed 6 bases at V and 1 base at J, leaving 1 base unmatched. The CDR3 is 13 residues long. CDR1 and CDR2 from the germline V gene are MNHEY and SVGAGI. CDR3 bases: TGTGCCAGCAGGGGACAGGCGAACACTGAAGCTTTCTTT. This codes for CASRGQANTEAFF.

The gene calls are TRBV3-1 (or the pseudogene TRBV3-2) and TRBJ1-2; 8 bases are a match to TRBD1. The CDR3 runs to 12 residues. Looked up from germline, CDR1 is LGHDT and CDR2 is YNNKEL (reference sequence). J gave up 7 bases and V 6 bases, and 4 bases lay outside the gene matches. DNA for the CDR3: TGTGCCAGCAGGGTGGACAGGGTTGGCTACACCTTC. This encodes CASRVDRVGYTF.

The chain is built from TRBV7-6 and TRBJ2-1, with TRBD2 matching over 12 bases. This CDR3 has 15 residues. Germline values: CDR1 SGHVS, CDR2 FNYEAQ. V lost 6 bases, J lost 2 bases, and 2 bases stayed unmatched. CDR3 coding DNA: TGTGCCAGCAGATCTAGCGGGGGGGCCTACAATGAGCAGTTCTTC. This encodes CASRSSGGAYNEQFF.

The rearrangement links TRBV7-9 to TRBJ1-1, with TRBD1 identical over 8 bases. The CDR3 loop spans 15 amino acids. The junction had 6 bases not matched to a gene; V was cut back by 0 bases and J by 6 bases. CDR1 is SEHNR, CDR2 FQNEAQ, per germline (reference sequence). CDR3 sequence (DNA): TGTGCCAGCAGCTTAGCGCAGGGGGCTTGGTCTGAAGCTTTCTTT. Translation gives CASSLAQGAWSEAFF.

The genes are TRBV5-1 and TRBJ2-7; the D is unclear. V shed 3 bases and J shed 0 bases, with 10 bases lying between them. From germline, CDR1 is SGHRS and CDR2 YFSETQ. The CDR3 is 14 amino acids. CDR3 sequence: CASSWAFSSYEQYF. DNA of the CDR3: TGCGCCAGCAGCTGGGCATTCAGCTCCTACGAGCAGTACTTC.